A selection of T cell receptor beta chains follows, all from one sample in a study of blood T cell repertoires in COVID-19. Assay used: immunoSEQ multiplex PCR; TCRdb lists only in-frame clones, some missing. Of about 200,000 clones listed, 80% to 90% are singletons. Material: PBMCs or T cells enriched from blood (not recorded which). The source is a middle-aged woman with acute COVID-19. CDR3s include the opening cysteine and the closing phenylalanine or tryptophan. The order of the fields is D gene, V gene, J gene, clone size, CDR3 DNA, CDR3 protein. D genes are given only for firm matches. A clone size is listed for some rows: how often the clone was seen (once, few, many), or a class if it is expanded.

TRBD1	TRBV5-1	TRBJ2-7	-	TGCGCCAGCTCGCAGGCCAGGGGGAAGTACGAGCAGTACTTC	CASSQARGKYEQYF
TRBD1	TRBV7-6	TRBJ2-1	-	TGTGCCAGCAGCCCGGTTTTTGCTGACAGGGAGAAGTTCTTC	CASSPVFADREKFF
TRBD1	TRBV7-6	TRBJ1-2	once	TGTGCCAGCAGCTTAGCCACAGGGGGCAAAGGCTATGGCTACACCTTC	CASSLATGGKGYGYTF
-	TRBV7-8	TRBJ1-4	few	TGTGCCAGCAGCTTAAGGTGGGGCTGGGGAACAACTAATGAAAAACTGTTTTTT	CASSLRWGWGTTNEKLFF
TRBD1	TRBV6-5	TRBJ1-1	-	TGTGCCAGCAGGTGGACAGGGACCAACACTGAAGCTTTCTTT	CASRWTGTNTEAFF
TRBD1	TRBV5-1	TRBJ1-5	-	TGCGCCAGCAGCTTGGAGGGACAGGGAGGACAGCCCCAGCATTTT	CASSLEGQGGQPQHF
-	TRBV13	TRBJ2-5	-	TGTGCCAGCAGGCCCGACAGCCAAGCGACCCAGTACTTC	CASRPDSQATQYF
TRBD2	TRBV19	TRBJ2-3	-	TGTGCCAGTAGTTCTAGCGGGAGAGGTCGGGGCACAGATACGCAGTATTTT	CASSSSGRGRGTDTQYF
-	TRBV15	TRBJ2-4	-	TGTGCCACCAGCAGCCTTGACAGAGGCAAAAACATTCAGTACTTC	CATSSLDRGKNIQYF
-	TRBV10-3	TRBJ1-5	-	TGTGCCATCAGTGAGGGGGCTCTAGTAAGCAATCAGCCCCAGCATTTT	CAISEGALVSNQPQHF
-	TRBV6-5	TRBJ2-6	-	TGTGCCAGCAGTTACGGGAGCACTGGGGCCAACGTCCTGACTTTC	CASSYGSTGANVLTF
-	TRBV28	TRBJ2-3	once	TGTGCCAGCATGGTAGGAGGGGGCACAGATACGCAGTATTTT	CASMVGGGTDTQYF
TRBD2	TRBV28	TRBJ2-1	-	TGTGCCAGCAGTTTAACCGCCCCGGGACTAGCGGGAGTCTTTGAGCAGTTCTTC	CASSLTAPGLAGVFEQFF
TRBD2	TRBV7-9	TRBJ2-2	-	TGTGCCAGCAGCTTGGACATCCGGGGGGACACCGGGGAGCTGTTTTTT	CASSLDIRGDTGELFF